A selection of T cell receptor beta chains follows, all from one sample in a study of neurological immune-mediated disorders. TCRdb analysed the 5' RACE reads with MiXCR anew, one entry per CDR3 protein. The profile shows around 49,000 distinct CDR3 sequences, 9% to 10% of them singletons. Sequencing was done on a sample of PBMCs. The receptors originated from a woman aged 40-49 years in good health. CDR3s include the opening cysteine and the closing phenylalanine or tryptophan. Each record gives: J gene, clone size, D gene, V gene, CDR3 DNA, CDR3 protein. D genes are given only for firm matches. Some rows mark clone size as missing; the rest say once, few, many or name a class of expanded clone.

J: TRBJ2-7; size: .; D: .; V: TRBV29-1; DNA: TGCAGCGTTGTCCCCTTTGAGGCCCCTTCCTACGAGCAGTACTTC; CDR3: CSVVPFEAPSYEQYF
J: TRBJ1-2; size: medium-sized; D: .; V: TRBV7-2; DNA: TGTGCCAGCGGCCACCCGGGGTCTAACTATGGCTACACCTTC; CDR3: CASGHPGSNYGYTF
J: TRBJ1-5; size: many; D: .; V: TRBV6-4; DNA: TGTGCCAGCAGTGCCCCGGGGTTGCAGCCCCAGCATTTT; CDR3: CASSAPGLQPQHF
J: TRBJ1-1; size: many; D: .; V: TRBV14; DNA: TGTGCCAGCAGCCAAGAAAGGTGGGGATCGAACACTGAAGCTTTCTTT; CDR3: CASSQERWGSNTEAFF
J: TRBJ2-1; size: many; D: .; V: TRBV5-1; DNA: TGCGCCAGCAGCTTGGGGGGCTTGGTCAATGAGCAGTTCTTC; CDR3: CASSLGGLVNEQFF
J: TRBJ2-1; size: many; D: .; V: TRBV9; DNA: TGTGCCAGCAGCGTAGGTGTGTCTAGCGCGCGCGATGAGCAGTTCTTC; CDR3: CASSVGVSSARDEQFF
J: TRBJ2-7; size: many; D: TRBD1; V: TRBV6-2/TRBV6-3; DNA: TGTGCCAGCAGTTTTGGACAGGGACTGCCATCCTACGAGCAGTACTTC; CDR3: CASSFGQGLPSYEQYF
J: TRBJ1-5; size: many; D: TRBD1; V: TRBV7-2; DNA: TGTGCCAGCAGCTCACGGCGACAGGGAAATCAGCCCCAGCATTTT; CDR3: CASSSRRQGNQPQHF
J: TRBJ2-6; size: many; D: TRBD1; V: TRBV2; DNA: TGTGCCAGCAGCCGCGAGGGGACAGCTGGGGCCAACGTCCTGACTTTC; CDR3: CASSREGTAGANVLTF
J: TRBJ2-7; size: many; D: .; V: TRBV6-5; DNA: TGTGCCAGCAGTGCGTCCTACGAGCAGTACTTC; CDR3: CASSASYEQYF
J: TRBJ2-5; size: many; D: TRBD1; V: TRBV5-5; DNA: TGTGCCAGCAGCGACGGACAGGGCCCGCGGAGGGAGACCCAGTACTTC; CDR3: CASSDGQGPRRETQYF
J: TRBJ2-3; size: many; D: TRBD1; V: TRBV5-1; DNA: TGCGCCAGCGCACAAGGGGGCCACACAGATACGCAGTATTTT; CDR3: CASAQGGHTDTQYF
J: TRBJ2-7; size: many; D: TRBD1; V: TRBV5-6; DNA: TGTGCCAGCAGCTTGGGACAGGGGAGGTACGAGCAGTACTTC; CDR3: CASSLGQGRYEQYF
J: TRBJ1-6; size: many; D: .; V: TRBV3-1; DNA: TGTGCCAGCAGCCAACTTCACTGGGCCCTCCACTTT; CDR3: CASSQLHWALHF
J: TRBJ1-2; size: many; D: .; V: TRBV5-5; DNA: TGTGCCAGCAACCCACGGGGAGGGCCTAACTATGGCTACACCTTC; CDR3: CASNPRGGPNYGYTF
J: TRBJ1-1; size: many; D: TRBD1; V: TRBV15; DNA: TGTGCCACCAGCAGGCCCGGACAGGGGGAGATCAACACTGAAGCTTTCTTT; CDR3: CATSRPGQGEINTEAFF
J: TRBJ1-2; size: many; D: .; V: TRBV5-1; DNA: TGCGCCAGCAGCTTGGGCTCTATAGGGACGGGTGGCTACACCTTC; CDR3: CASSLGSIGTGGYTF
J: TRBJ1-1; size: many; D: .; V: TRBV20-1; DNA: TGCAGTGCCCCTAGGGACCTGAACACTGAAGCTTTCTTT; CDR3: CSAPRDLNTEAFF
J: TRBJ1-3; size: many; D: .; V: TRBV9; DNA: TGTGCCAGCAGCGGGGGGACGGTGATCTCTGGAAACACCATATATTTT; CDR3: CASSGGTVISGNTIYF
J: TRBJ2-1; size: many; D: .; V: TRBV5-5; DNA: TGTGCCAGCAGCTTGTGGGCGCAGGGCCACAATGAGCAGTTCTTC; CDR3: CASSLWAQGHNEQFF
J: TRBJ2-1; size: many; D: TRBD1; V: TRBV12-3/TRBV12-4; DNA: TGTGCCAGCAGCCCCGGACAGGGAACCTACAATGAGCAGTTCTTC; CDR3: CASSPGQGTYNEQFF
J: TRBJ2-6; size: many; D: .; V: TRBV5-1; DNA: TGCGCCAGCGCCTCCATTCTATTGGGGAGCCCGCCAGAGACTGGGGCCAACGTCCTGACTTTC; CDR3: CASASILLGSPPETGANVLTF